This paragraph covers one TCR beta chain sequence. The record originates from a study of blood T cell repertoires in COVID-19. Study background: Sites in the United States, Italy and Spain provided acute and convalescent COVID-19 samples. The cDNA or gDNA used as material had been derived from T cells, B-cell-depleted T cells, or PBMCs.

Authors' data handling: Researchers report that nucleated cell counts were estimated from reference gene primer amplification. The data were produced by immunoSEQ multiplex PCR, yet TCRdb's version contains in-frame clones alone and is incomplete. D and trimming were read from the DNA, whereas the V and J calls and clone size are those reported in that table. The sample has about 180,000 clones; roughly 85% are singletons. Material: peripheral blood. This TCR was sampled from a woman aged 70-85 years with acute or convalescent COVID-19.

The DNA of the CDR3 is TGTGCCAGCAGCCAAGATAACAAAGAAGAAAAACTGTTTTTT. Protein sequence: CASSQDNKEEKLFF. V is TRBV3-1 (or the pseudogene TRBV3-2) and J is TRBJ1-4; D call uncertain. V gave up 0 bases and J gave up 8 bases, with 10 bases separating them. The length of the CDR3 is 14 residues. Germline V lookup: CDR1 LGHDT, CDR2 YNNKEL (reference sequence).